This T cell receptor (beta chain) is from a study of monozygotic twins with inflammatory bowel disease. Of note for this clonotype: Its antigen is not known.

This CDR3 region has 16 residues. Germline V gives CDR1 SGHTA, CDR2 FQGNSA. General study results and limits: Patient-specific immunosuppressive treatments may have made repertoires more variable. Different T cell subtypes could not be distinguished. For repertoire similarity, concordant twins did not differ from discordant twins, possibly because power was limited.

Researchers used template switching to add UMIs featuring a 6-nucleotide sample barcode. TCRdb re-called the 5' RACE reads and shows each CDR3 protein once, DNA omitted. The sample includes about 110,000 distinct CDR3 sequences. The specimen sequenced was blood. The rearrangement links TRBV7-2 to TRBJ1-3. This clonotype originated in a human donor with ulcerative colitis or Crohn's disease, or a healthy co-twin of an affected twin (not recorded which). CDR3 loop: CASSLVWQTTGNTIYF.